This entry describes one TCR beta chain. Its antigen is as yet unknown. The ends were cut back, 5 bases at V and 10 bases at J, with 21 bases in the middle. Germline CDR1 reads SGHTA; CDR2 reads FQGNSA. The CDR3 is 15 amino acids. The record originates from a study of OX40 agonist ivuxolimab in advanced cancers. Overall study context: The study treated patients with ivuxolimab, an agonistic anti-OX40 (CD134) antibody. Those enrolled were roughly 85% male, with a mean age of roughly 60 years and ages from roughly 23 to 79. Overall study results and limits: Relative to CD4+, CD8+ T cells held more expanded clones on average. Antigens targeted by the expanded peripheral T cells were not determined.

Produced via immunoSEQ multiplex PCR; TCRdb's table is partial and in-frame only. The sample gives about 27,000 clones, approximately 78% of which show up once; about 20% is in the top ten. V and J are TRBV7-2 and TRBJ1-5, with a possible D match to TRBD1 (6 bases). The sequenced sample was CD4+ or CD8+ T cells sorted from blood, obtained in a trial of the OX40 agonist ivuxolimab. This TCR was recovered from an adult with an advanced solid tumor such as melanoma, head and neck, liver or kidney cancer. Here the CDR3 reads CASSQVRTAYYPQHF. The CDR3 nucleotides are TGTGCCAGCAGCCAGGTCCGGACAGCCTACTATCCCCAGCATTTT.